What follows are 17 T cell receptor beta chains derived from one specimen sequenced in a study of blood T cell repertoires in COVID-19. Sequenced by immunoSEQ multiplex PCR; TCRdb stores in-frame clones only, minus some. The sample records about 130,000 clones, approximately 84% being singletons. Sequencing input: peripheral blood. The source is a man aged 55 to 70 with acute or convalescent COVID-19.

V is TRBV4-1 and J is TRBJ1-6, with 9 bases fitting TRBD1. The CDR3 has 15 amino acids. Germline V gives CDR1 MGHRA, CDR2 YSYEKL. With 3 bases clipped from V and 10 bases from J, the junction kept 7 bases outside the gene matches. The CDR3 loop is CASSQWDRVRSPLHF. Written as DNA, the CDR3 is TGCGCCAGCAGCCAGTGGGACAGGGTTCGGTCACCCCTCCACTTT.

This clone turned up a few times. The J gene is TRBJ2-7, the V gene TRBV7-2, with unresolved D. Germline loops: CDR1 SGHTA, CDR2 FQGNSA. V lost 2 bases and J lost 3, with 11 bases in between. The CDR3 sequence is 14 residues long. This CDR3 reads CASSLKSTYYEQYF. The CDR3 bases are TGTGCCAGCAGCTTAAAGTCGACTTACTACGAGCAGTACTTC.

On this clone itself: A read error may account for a junction end that differs from germline. V usage is TRBV14 and J usage is TRBJ2-5, with a weak D call TRBD1 (6 bases). CDR3 length: 15 residues. Per the germline V gene, CDR1 is SGHDN and CDR2 is FVKESK. The CDR3 DNA follows: TGTGCCAGCAGACAAGGTCCAGGGGTGGAGGAGACCCAGTACTTC. This encodes CASRQGPGVEETQYF.

The chain couples TRBV7-3 to TRBJ1-6, with 8 bases lining up with TRBD1. This CDR3 comprises 14 residues. Germline loops: CDR1 SGHTA, CDR2 FQGTGA. The CDR3 loop is CATGGSSYNSPLHF. DNA of the CDR3: TGTGCTACAGGGGGGAGCTCCTATAATTCACCCCTCCACTTT.

The chain carries TRBV13 and TRBJ2-1; possibly TRBD2 for D (5 bases). Germline CDR1 and CDR2: PRHDT and FYEKMQ (reference sequence). The V and J ends lost 3 bases and 9 bases respectively, with 12 bases between them. This CDR3 has 13 amino acids. The DNA for the CDR3 is TGTGCCAGCAGCTTTAGTAGCGTCGGTGAGCAGTTCTTC. Its translation: CASSFSSVGEQFF.

The rearrangement joins TRBV5-1 to TRBJ1-2, with 11 bases aligning to TRBD1. The V gene end was trimmed by 1 base and the J gene end by 5 bases; junction bases not matched to a gene: 4. This CDR3 spans 15 amino acids. Germline-derived CDR1 and CDR2 are SGHRS and YFSETQ. CDR3 residues: CASSLWTGGVYGYTF. The CDR3 DNA sequence: TGCGCCAGCAGCTTGTGGACAGGGGGCGTTTATGGCTACACCTTC.

The chain recombines TRBV29-1 with TRBJ1-2; possible D gene TRBD1, 5 bases. Germline-derived CDR1 and CDR2 are SQVTM and ANQGSEA. V was pared by 4 bases and J by 4 bases, with 10 bases between. The CDR3 totals 12 residues. The CDR3 here is CSVGQNTYGYTF. DNA of the CDR3: TGCAGCGTTGGACAGAACACCTATGGCTACACCTTC.

The rearrangement uses TRBV7-9 and TRBJ2-7; D remains unclear. Germline lookup yields CDR1 SEHNR and CDR2 FQNEAQ (reference sequence). Trimming took 2 bases from V and 6 from J, leaving 14 bases between them. This CDR3 is 14 amino acids long. The CDR3 is CASSLFESAREQYF. The DNA of the CDR3 is TGTGCCAGCAGCTTATTTGAGTCCGCTCGCGAGCAGTACTTC.

The gene calls are TRBV10-2 and TRBJ2-1, with TRBD2 matching 16 bases. The length of the CDR3 is 17 residues. Trimming cost V 5 bases and J 6 bases; bases outside gene matches: 7. Germline CDR1 is WSHSY and CDR2 is SAAADI. The CDR3: CASSPGLAGGRVNEQFF. The CDR3, as DNA: TGCGCCAGCAGTCCGGGACTAGCGGGGGGGAGGGTCAATGAGCAGTTCTTC.

This chain links TRBV9 with TRBJ1-5, with 10 bases fitting TRBD1. The V segment lost 3 bases and the J segment 7 bases; nucleotides outside the gene matches: 4. Germline V CDR1 and CDR2: SGDLS, YYNGEE. The CDR3 covers 14 residues. This CDR3 reads CASSGGQGYQPQHF. In DNA, the CDR3 is TGTGCCAGCAGCGGGGGACAGGGGTACCAGCCCCAGCATTTT.

V usage is TRBV5-1 and J usage is TRBJ1-5, with D uncertain. This CDR3 comprises 14 residues. Germline V gene sequence: CDR1 SGHRS, CDR2 YFSETQ. V lost 0 bases and J lost 6, with 10 bases in between. The CDR3 DNA reads as TGCGCCAGCAGCTTGGGATCTGGGAGTCAGCCCCAGCATTTT. This encodes CASSLGSGSQPQHF. The variable domain in full, with the rest retrieved from reference TRBV5-1 and TRBJ1-5, is KAGVTQTPRYLIKTRGQQVTLSCSPISGHRSVSWYQQTPGQGLQFLFEYFSETQRNKGNFPGRFSGRQFSNSRSEMNVSTLELGDSALYLCASSLGSGSQPQHFGDGTRLSIL.

A single count supports this clone. The V call is TRBV5-1, the J call TRBJ2-5; the D gene is possibly TRBD2 (6 bases). The CDR3 has 14 amino acids. Germline assignment: CDR1 SGHRS and CDR2 YFSETQ. V lost 4 bases and J 1 base, leaving 11 bases between the germline ends. CDR3 region: CASSGGGAQETQYF. The CDR3 nucleotides are TGCGCCAGCAGCGGAGGCGGGGCCCAAGAGACCCAGTACTTC.

J is TRBJ2-2 and V is TRBV6-1, with D perhaps TRBD2 (5 bases). Germline V lookup: CDR1 MNHNS, CDR2 SASEGT. CDR3 length: 14 amino acids. Trimming shortened V by 2 bases and J by 6 bases, and 10 bases separated the two germline ends. In DNA form, the CDR3 reads TGTGCCAGCAGTGAACTCCGGGGTCCCGGGGAGCTGTTTTTT. Its translation is CASSELRGPGELFF.

The chain carries TRBV5-1 and TRBJ2-2; perhaps TRBD1 as D (5 bases). Germline loops: CDR1 SGHRS, CDR2 YFSETQ. V was trimmed by 4 bases and J by 6 bases, leaving 10 bases between them. The CDR3 contains 13 residues. The CDR3 loop reads CASSPTVSGELFF. The CDR3, as DNA: TGCGCCAGCAGCCCGACAGTTTCCGGGGAGCTGTTTTTT.

This chain uses TRBV10-2 with TRBJ2-5, with D maybe TRBD2 (6 bases). CDR3 length: 13 amino acids. Germline V gene lookup returns CDR1 WSHSY and CDR2 SAAADI. V lost 2 bases and J 5 bases, leaving 9 bases between the germline ends. For the CDR3, the DNA is TGCGCCAGCAGTGAGGCGGGGTTGGAGACCCAGTACTTC. It translates to CASSEAGLETQYF.

This clone appeared once. The chain employs TRBV24-1 and TRBJ2-7; D uncertain. CDR1 KGHDR and CDR2 SFDVKD come from the germline V gene. This CDR3 contains 13 residues. The germline V and J ends were trimmed by 4 bases and 2 bases, with 8 bases remaining between them. The CDR3 nucleotides read TGTGCCACCAGTGAAGGCGGCACCTACGAGCAGTACTTC. The encoded protein is CATSEGGTYEQYF.

There are a few counts of this clone. The V gene is TRBV27, the J gene TRBJ2-1; 12 nucleotides agree with TRBD2. This CDR3 is 17 amino acids long. CDR1 is MNHEY, CDR2 SMNVEV, per germline (reference sequence). Losses at the gene ends were 4 bases for V and 0 bases for J; bases not matched to a gene: 4. In DNA, the CDR3 is TGTGCCAGCAGTTCTAGCGGGAGGGCGAGCTCCTACAATGAGCAGTTCTTC. Amino acids: CASSSSGRASSYNEQFF.